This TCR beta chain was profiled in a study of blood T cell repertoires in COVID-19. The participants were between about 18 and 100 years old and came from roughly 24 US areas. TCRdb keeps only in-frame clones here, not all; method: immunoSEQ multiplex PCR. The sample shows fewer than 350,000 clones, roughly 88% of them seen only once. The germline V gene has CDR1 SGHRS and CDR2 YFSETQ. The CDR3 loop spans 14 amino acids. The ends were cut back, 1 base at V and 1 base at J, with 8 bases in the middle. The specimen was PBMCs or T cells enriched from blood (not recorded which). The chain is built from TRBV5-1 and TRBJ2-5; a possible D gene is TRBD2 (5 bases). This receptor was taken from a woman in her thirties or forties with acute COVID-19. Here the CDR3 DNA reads TGCGCCAGCAGCTTGTTGACTACCCAAGAGACCCAGTACTTC. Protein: CASSLLTTQETQYF.